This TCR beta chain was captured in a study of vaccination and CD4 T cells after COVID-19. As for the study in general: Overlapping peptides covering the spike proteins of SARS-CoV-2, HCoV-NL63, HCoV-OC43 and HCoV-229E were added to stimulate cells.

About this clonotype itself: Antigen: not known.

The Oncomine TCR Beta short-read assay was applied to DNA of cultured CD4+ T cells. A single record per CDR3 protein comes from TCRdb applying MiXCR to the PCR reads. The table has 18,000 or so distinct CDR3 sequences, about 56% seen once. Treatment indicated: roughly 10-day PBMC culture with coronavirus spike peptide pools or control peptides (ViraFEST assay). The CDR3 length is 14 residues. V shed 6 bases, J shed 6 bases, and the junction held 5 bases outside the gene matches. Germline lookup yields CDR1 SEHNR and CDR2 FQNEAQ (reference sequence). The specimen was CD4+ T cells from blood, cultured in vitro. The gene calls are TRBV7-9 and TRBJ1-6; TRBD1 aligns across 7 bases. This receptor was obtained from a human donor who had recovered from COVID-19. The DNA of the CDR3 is TGTGCCAGCAGGCCACAGGGGCCTAATTCACCCCTCCACTTT. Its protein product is CASRPQGPNSPLHF.